This entry lists 27 T cell receptor beta chains sequenced from one sample in a study of T cell responses to AZD1222 COVID-19 vaccine. Measured with immunoSEQ multiplex PCR; TCRdb has only the in-frame clones, and not every one. The table lists approximately 190,000 clones, around 90% of them singletons. The source was peripheral blood, collected 28 days after the second dose of the MenACWY control vaccine. These receptors were taken from an adult who received the MenACWY meningococcal vaccine as a control.

This rearrangement joins TRBV3-1 (or the pseudogene TRBV3-2) to TRBJ1-5; D is possibly TRBD1 (6 bases). The germline CDR1 and CDR2 sequences are LGHDT and YNNKEL (reference sequence). The CDR3 sequence is 14 residues long. V lost 3 bases, J lost 7 bases, and 13 bases lay in between. The CDR3 is CASSHAGDTQPQHF. The CDR3 DNA reads as TGTGCCAGCAGCCACGCCGGGGACACCCAGCCCCAGCATTTT.

The chain recombines TRBV14 with TRBJ1-2; TRBD1 agrees at 9 bases. After removal of 3 bases from V and 5 bases from J, the junction contained 13 bases not matched to a gene. CDR1 and CDR2 (germline): SGHDN, FVKESK. The CDR3 loop spans 17 amino acids. CDR3 coding DNA: TGTGCCAGCAGCCATATGCCCGGGACAGGGTTAGGATATGGCTACACCTTC. This sequence encodes CASSHMPGTGLGYGYTF.

The chain couples TRBV24-1 to TRBJ1-5, with 8 bases lining up with TRBD1. The J segment lost 3 bases and the V segment lost 4 bases, leaving 7 bases of the junction unmatched. The germline V gene has CDR1 KGHDR and CDR2 SFDVKD. This CDR3 region has 16 residues. The CDR3 DNA reads as TGTGCCACCAGTGACGCTGGACAGGGTTACAATCAGCCCCAGCATTTT. Translating gives CATSDAGQGYNQPQHF.

J is TRBJ1-1 and V is TRBV5-4; weak D call: TRBD1 (6 bases). The V gene's germline CDR1 is SGHNT and CDR2 YYREEE (reference sequence). V was clipped by 3 bases and J by 4 bases, with 16 bases between them. The CDR3 covers 15 residues. DNA for the CDR3: TGTGCCAGCAGCTCCTCTACAGGGAGGAGCACTGAAGCTTTCTTT. Encoded protein: CASSSSTGRSTEAFF. Full variable domain (rest looked up from reference TRBV5-4 and TRBJ1-1): ETGVTQSPTHLIKTRGQQVTLRCSSQSGHNTVSWYQQALGQGPQFIFQYYREEENGRGNFPPRFSGLQFPNYSSELNVNALELDDSALYLCASSSSTGRSTEAFFGQGTRLTVV.

This rearrangement joins TRBV25-1 to TRBJ1-1; no clear D gene. Germline-derived CDR1 and CDR2 are MGHDK and SYGVNS. V was shortened by 3 bases and J by 3 bases, with 8 bases between the two germline ends. The CDR3 covers 13 residues. Here the CDR3 reads CASSDRLHTEAFF. CDR3 coding DNA: TGTGCCAGCAGTGACAGATTACACACTGAAGCTTTCTTT.

This chain links TRBV5-1 with TRBJ1-6; D is ambiguous. Between the trimmed V and J ends, which lost 0 bases and 7 bases, there was a span of 8 bases. Germline loops: CDR1 SGHRS, CDR2 YFSETQ. The CDR3 has 14 amino acids. CDR3 sequence reads: CASSLVGENSPLHF. Written as DNA, the CDR3 is TGCGCCAGCAGCTTGGTTGGGGAGAATTCACCCCTCCACTTT. Full variable domain (missing parts from reference TRBV5-1 and TRBJ1-6): KAGVTQTPRYLIKTRGQQVTLSCSPISGHRSVSWYQQTPGQGLQFLFEYFSETQRNKGNFPGRFSGRQFSNSRSEMNVSTLELGDSALYLCASSLVGENSPLHFGNGTRLTVT.

V is TRBV7-6 and J is TRBJ2-1; D gene unclear. The CDR3 has 16 residues. V lost 2 bases and J 2 bases, leaving 13 bases between the germline ends. Germline V gives CDR1 SGHVS, CDR2 FNYEAQ. In DNA form, the CDR3 reads TGTGCCAGCAGCTTAACACCGGTCCCCCCCTACAATGAGCAGTTCTTC. Protein sequence: CASSLTPVPPYNEQFF.

The V gene is TRBV4-1, the J gene TRBJ2-1, with 10 bases identical to TRBD2. Germline CDR1 is MGHRA and CDR2 is YSYEKL. Trimming at V came to 1 base and at J to 2 bases, leaving 2 bases not matched to a gene. This CDR3 is built from 16 residues. This CDR3 is CASSQGTSGTYNEQFF. CDR3 nucleotide sequence: TGCGCCAGCAGCCAAGGTACTAGCGGGACCTACAATGAGCAGTTCTTC.

The gene calls are TRBV27 and TRBJ2-5, with D unresolved. Germline V gives CDR1 MNHEY, CDR2 SMNVEV (reference sequence). V dropped 8 bases and J dropped 2 bases, with 9 bases sitting between them. This CDR3 is 12 amino acids long. The CDR3: CASWRPQETQYF. The DNA for the CDR3 is TGTGCCAGCTGGCGGCCACAAGAGACCCAGTACTTC.

The gene calls are TRBV11-1 and TRBJ2-1; the D gene could be TRBD1 or TRBD2 (6 bases each). The CDR3 totals 13 residues. The germline V and J ends were trimmed by 4 bases and 6 bases, with 10 bases remaining between them. Germline CDR1 SGHAT, CDR2 FQDESV (reference sequence). This chain's CDR3 is CASSWGAANEQFF. For the CDR3, the DNA is TGTGCCAGCAGCTGGGGGGCTGCCAATGAGCAGTTCTTC.

This clone has just a few counts. CDR3 sequence: CASSRSGQGENIQYF. CDR3 in DNA: TGTGCCAGCAGCCGTTCGGGACAGGGGGAAAACATTCAGTACTTC. V is TRBV7-9 and J is TRBJ2-4; 11 nucleotides line up with TRBD1. Trimming at V came to 5 bases and at J to 5 bases, leaving 5 bases not matched to a gene. The CDR3 is made up of 15 amino acids. Germline V gene sequence: CDR1 SEHNR, CDR2 FQNEAQ (reference sequence).

The chain links TRBV7-2 to TRBJ2-1; 7 bases align to TRBD2. Germline loops: CDR1 SGHTA, CDR2 FQGNSA. With 4 bases clipped from V and 7 bases from J, the junction kept 10 bases outside the gene matches. CDR3 length: 15 amino acids. The CDR3 sequence: CASSSLRGGLNEQFF. In nucleotides, the CDR3 is TGTGCCAGCAGCTCGTTGCGGGGAGGGTTAAATGAGCAGTTCTTC.

V is TRBV18 and J is TRBJ2-2; 9 positions match TRBD2. Trimming removed 6 bases from V and 1 base from J; junction bases left unmatched: 6. Germline CDR1 KGHSH, CDR2 LQKENI. This CDR3 spans 16 amino acids. The CDR3 here is CASSLGTSQNTGELFF. CDR3 sequence (DNA): TGTGCCAGCTCCCTTGGGACTAGCCAGAACACCGGGGAGCTGTTTTTT.

V gene TRBV18 combines with J gene TRBJ1-1; no clear D. V was pared by 0 bases and J by 5 bases, with 10 bases between. CDR1 is KGHSH and CDR2 is LQKENI in the germline V gene. The CDR3 length is 14 residues. CDR3 residues: CASSPPEGGTEAFF. In DNA, the CDR3 is TGTGCCAGCTCACCACCGGAAGGTGGTACTGAAGCTTTCTTT.

The chain carries TRBV19 and TRBJ2-7; a weak D match, TRBD1 (5 bases). Germline V CDR1 and CDR2: LNHDA, SQIVND (reference sequence). The CDR3 extends over 15 amino acids. Trimming removed 8 bases from V and 5 bases from J, with 22 bases in between. CDR3 protein: CASSGYRSSGDEQYF. CDR3 nucleotides: TGTGCCAGTTCTGGATACAGGTCCTCAGGAGACGAGCAGTACTTC.

This clone appeared a few times. The V call is TRBV29-1, the J call TRBJ2-7; no clear D gene. The V end was cut by 6 bases, the J end by 0 bases, with 12 bases between. Germline-derived CDR1 and CDR2 are SQVTM and ANQGSEA. This CDR3 is 13 amino acids long. Written as DNA, the CDR3 is TGCAGCGTGGCCGAACAAAGCTCCTACGAGCAGTACTTC. It specifies CSVAEQSSYEQYF.

In this sample, this clone turned up a few times. The chain joins TRBV10-1 to TRBJ2-3, with D unresolved. Per the germline V gene, CDR1 is WNHNN and CDR2 is SYGVQD (reference sequence). This CDR3 has 14 residues. V was cut by 8 bases and J by 6 bases, with 18 bases left in between. DNA of the CDR3: TGCGCCAGCGCTACAAATCGCCCCCCCGATACGCAGTATTTT. Amino acid sequence: CASATNRPPDTQYF.

The chain joins TRBV5-1 to TRBJ1-2, with 7 positions matching TRBD1. This CDR3 is 13 amino acids long. Germline V CDR1 and CDR2: SGHRS, YFSETQ. The trim removed 4 bases at V and 8 bases at J, leaving 8 bases unmatched. In DNA, the CDR3 is TGCGCCAGCAGCGCGACTAGGGACAGAGGCTACACCTTC. It codes for CASSATRDRGYTF.

The chain employs TRBV18 and TRBJ2-2, with 10 bases lining up with TRBD2. This CDR3 has 18 residues. Germline-derived CDR1 and CDR2 are KGHSH and LQKENI. V lost 2 bases and J lost 6; bases outside the gene matches: 12. CDR3 DNA sequence: TGTGCCAGCTCACCAGTAGCCAGCGGGAGGGCCGTTGCCGGGGAGCTGTTTTTT. Its translation is CASSPVASGRAVAGELFF. Based on the CDR3 plus reference TRBV18 and TRBJ2-2, the full variable domain is NAGVMQNPRHLVRRRGQEARLRCSPMKGHSHVYWYRQLPEEGLKFMVYLQKENIIDESGMPKERFSAEFPKEGPSILRIQQVVRGDSAAYFCASSPVASGRAVAGELFFGEGSRLTVL.

The chain has TRBV27 and TRBJ2-1; D gene uncertain. Trimming cost V 6 bases and J 7 bases, with 10 bases left between them. In germline, CDR1 is MNHEY, CDR2 SMNVEV (reference sequence). The CDR3 sequence is 12 residues long. The CDR3 DNA reads as TGTGCCAGCAGCCGGATCGGTAATGAGCAGTTCTTC. Translation gives CASSRIGNEQFF.

Of note for this clone: At one of its ends the junction is not consistent with the germline gene, which may arise from a read error. V is TRBV30 and J is TRBJ2-7; 10 nucleotides match TRBD2. CDR1 and CDR2 from the germline V gene are GTSNPN and SVGIG (reference sequence). The length of the CDR3 is 13 residues. The CDR3 coding sequence is TGTGCCTGGAGTTCTTCCTTGACTAGCGGGTTACACTTC. The encoded protein is CAWSSSLTSGLHF.

V and J are TRBV5-5 and TRBJ2-2, with a weak D call TRBD2 (5 bases). Trimming took 4 bases from V and 7 from J, leaving 20 bases between them. This CDR3 region has 16 residues. The germline V gene has CDR1 SGHKS and CDR2 YYEKEE (reference sequence). The CDR3 is CASSTTIGGIGGELFF. CDR3 DNA sequence: TGTGCCAGCAGCACAACTATCGGAGGCATAGGCGGGGAGCTGTTTTTT.

The chain uses TRBV11-2 and TRBJ1-2, with a tentative D call TRBD1 (5 bases). Germline V CDR1 and CDR2: SGHAT, FQNNGV. The V gene lost 5 bases and the J gene lost 5 bases, with 9 bases spanning the gap. The CDR3 is 12 amino acids. The CDR3 spells CASSPSGYGYTF. The CDR3, as DNA: TGTGCCAGCAGCCCGTCAGGGTATGGCTACACCTTC. Looking up the rest from reference TRBV11-2 and TRBJ1-2 gives the full variable domain: EAGVAQSPRYKIIEKRQSVAFWCNPISGHATLYWYQQILGQGPKLLIQFQNNGVVDDSQLPKDRFSAERLKGVDSTLKIQPAKLEDSAVYLCASSPSGYGYTFGSGTRLTVV.

This chain links TRBV6-1 with TRBJ2-2, with D uncertain. Between the trimmed V and J ends, which lost 3 bases and 7 bases, there was a span of 9 bases. This CDR3 comprises 13 residues. Germline lookup yields CDR1 MNHNS and CDR2 SASEGT. The CDR3 here is CASSDPVFGELFF. In DNA form, the CDR3 reads TGTGCCAGCAGTGATCCCGTCTTCGGGGAGCTGTTTTTT.

This clone has a single count. The V gene is TRBV9, the J gene TRBJ1-3; D is undetermined. The germline V gene has CDR1 SGDLS and CDR2 YYNGEE. V lost 4 bases and J lost 0, with 17 bases in between. CDR3 length: 17 amino acids. The CDR3 region has the DNA TGTGCCAGCAGCCTGAGCCCCACTTTAAGCTCTGGAAACACCATATATTTT. Protein product: CASSLSPTLSSGNTIYF.

The V and J genes are TRBV12-5 and TRBJ2-5; either TRBD1 or TRBD2 may fit D (6 bases each). V shed 6 bases and J shed 1 base, with 9 bases lying between them. CDR1 is LGHNT, CDR2 FRNRAP, per germline. This CDR3 region has 13 residues. The CDR3 spells CASGRDTQETQYF. The CDR3 nucleotides are TGTGCTAGTGGGCGGGACACCCAAGAGACCCAGTACTTC.

This chain connects TRBV4-3 to TRBJ2-2, with D maybe TRBD1 (6 bases). This CDR3 has 15 amino acids. V was trimmed by 2 bases and J by 4 bases, leaving 11 bases between them. The germline gives CDR1 LGHNA, CDR2 YSLEER. The chain's CDR3 is CASSQRTVITGELFF. CDR3 bases: TGCGCCAGCAGCCAAAGGACAGTAATCACCGGGGAGCTGTTTTTT.